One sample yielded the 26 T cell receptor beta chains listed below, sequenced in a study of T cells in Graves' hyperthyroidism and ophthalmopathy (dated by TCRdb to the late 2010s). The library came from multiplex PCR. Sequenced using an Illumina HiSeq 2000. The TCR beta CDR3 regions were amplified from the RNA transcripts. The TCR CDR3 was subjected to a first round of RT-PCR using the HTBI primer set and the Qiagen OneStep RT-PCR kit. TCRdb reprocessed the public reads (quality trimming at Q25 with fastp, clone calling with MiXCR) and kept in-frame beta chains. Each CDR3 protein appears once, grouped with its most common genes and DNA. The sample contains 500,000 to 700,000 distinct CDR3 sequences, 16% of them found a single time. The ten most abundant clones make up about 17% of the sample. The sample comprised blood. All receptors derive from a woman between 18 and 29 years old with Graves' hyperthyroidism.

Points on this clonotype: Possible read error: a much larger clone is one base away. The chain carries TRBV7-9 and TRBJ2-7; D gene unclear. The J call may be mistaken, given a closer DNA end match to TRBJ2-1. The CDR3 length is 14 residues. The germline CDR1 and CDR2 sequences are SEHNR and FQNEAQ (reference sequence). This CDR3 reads CASSLIQNSYEQFF. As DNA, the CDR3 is TGTGCCAGCAGCTTAATTCAGAACTCCTACGAGCAGTTCTTC.

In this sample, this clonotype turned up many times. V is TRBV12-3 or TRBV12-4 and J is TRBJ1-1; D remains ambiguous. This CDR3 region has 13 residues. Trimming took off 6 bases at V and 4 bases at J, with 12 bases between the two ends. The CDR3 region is CASSLAEGTEAFF. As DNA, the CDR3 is TGTGCCAGCAGCCTAGCTGAGGGCACTGAAGCTTTCTTT.

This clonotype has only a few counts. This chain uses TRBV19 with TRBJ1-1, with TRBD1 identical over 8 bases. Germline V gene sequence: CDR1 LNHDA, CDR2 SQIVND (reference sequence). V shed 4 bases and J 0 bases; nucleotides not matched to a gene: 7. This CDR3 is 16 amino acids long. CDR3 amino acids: CASSTTGTGMNTEAFF. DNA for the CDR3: TGTGCCAGTAGTACAACCGGGACAGGTATGAACACTGAAGCTTTCTTT.

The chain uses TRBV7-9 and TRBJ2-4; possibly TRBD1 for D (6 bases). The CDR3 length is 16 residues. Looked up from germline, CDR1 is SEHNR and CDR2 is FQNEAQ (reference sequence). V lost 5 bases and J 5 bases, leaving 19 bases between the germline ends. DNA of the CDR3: TGTGCCAGCAGCCTACCCAGGGGTAGGGGCGAAAACATTCAGTACTTC. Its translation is CASSLPRGRGENIQYF. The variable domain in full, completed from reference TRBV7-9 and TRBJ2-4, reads DTGVSQNPRHKITKRGQNVTFRCDPISEHNRLYWYRQTLGQGPEFLTYFQNEAQLEKSRLLSDRFSAERPKGSFSTLEIQRTEQGDSAMYLCASSLPRGRGENIQYFGAGTRLSVL.

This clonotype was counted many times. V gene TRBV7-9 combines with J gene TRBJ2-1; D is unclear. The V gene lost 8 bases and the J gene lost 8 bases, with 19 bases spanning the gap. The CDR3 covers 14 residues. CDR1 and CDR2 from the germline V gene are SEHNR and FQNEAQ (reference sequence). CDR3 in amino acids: CASETSYHPDEQFF. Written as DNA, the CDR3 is TGTGCCAGCGAAACCTCGTACCATCCCGATGAGCAGTTCTTC.

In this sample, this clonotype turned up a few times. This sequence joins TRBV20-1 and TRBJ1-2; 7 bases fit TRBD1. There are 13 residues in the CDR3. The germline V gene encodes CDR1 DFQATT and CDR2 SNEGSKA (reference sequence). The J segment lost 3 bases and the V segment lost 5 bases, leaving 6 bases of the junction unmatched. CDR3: CSAARDRDYGYTF. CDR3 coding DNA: TGCAGTGCTGCCCGGGACAGAGACTATGGCTACACCTTC.

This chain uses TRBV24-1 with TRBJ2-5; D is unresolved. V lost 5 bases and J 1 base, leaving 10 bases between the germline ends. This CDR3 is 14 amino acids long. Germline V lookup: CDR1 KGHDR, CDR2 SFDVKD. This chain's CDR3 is CATSGGSTQETQYF. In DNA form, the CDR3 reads TGTGCCACCAGTGGGGGTTCCACCCAAGAGACCCAGTACTTC.

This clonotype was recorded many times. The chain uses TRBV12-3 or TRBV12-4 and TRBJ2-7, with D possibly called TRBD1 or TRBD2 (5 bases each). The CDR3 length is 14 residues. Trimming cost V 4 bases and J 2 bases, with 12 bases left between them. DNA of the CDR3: TGTGCCAGCAGTTCGGGGCAGAGACCCTACGAGCAGTACTTC. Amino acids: CASSSGQRPYEQYF.

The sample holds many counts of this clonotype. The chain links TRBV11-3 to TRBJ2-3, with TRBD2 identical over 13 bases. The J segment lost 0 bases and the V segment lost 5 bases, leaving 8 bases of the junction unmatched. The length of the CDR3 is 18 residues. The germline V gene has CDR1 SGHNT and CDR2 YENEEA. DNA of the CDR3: TGTGCCAGCAGCACCTGGACTAGCGGGGGCCCTAGCACAGATACGCAGTATTTT. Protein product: CASSTWTSGGPSTDTQYF.

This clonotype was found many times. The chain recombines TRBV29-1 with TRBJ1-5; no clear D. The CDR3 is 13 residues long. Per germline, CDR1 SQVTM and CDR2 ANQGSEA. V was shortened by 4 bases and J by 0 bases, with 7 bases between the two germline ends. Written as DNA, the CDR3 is TGCAGCGTTGGGTCAGATAGCAATCAGCCCCAGCATTTT. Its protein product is CSVGSDSNQPQHF. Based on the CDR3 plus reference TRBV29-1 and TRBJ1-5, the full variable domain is SAVISQKPSRDICQRGTSLTIQCQVDSQVTMMFWYRQQPGQSLTLIATANQGSEATYESGFVIDKFPISRPNLTFSTLTVSNMSPEDSSIYLCSVGSDSNQPQHFGDGTRLSIL.

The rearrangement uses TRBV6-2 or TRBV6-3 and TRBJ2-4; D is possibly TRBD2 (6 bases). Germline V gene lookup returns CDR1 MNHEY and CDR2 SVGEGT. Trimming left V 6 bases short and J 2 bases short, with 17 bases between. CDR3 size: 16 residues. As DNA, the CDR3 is TGTGCCAGCAGGGGGCCTGGAGGGGCGTCCAAAAACATTCAGTACTTC. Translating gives CASRGPGGASKNIQYF.

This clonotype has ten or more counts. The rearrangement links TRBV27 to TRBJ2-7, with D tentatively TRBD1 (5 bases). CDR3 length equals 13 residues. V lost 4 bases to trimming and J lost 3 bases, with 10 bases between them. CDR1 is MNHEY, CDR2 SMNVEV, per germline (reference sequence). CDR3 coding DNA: TGTGCCAGCAGTTCATGGACAAGCTACGAGCAGTACTTC. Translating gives CASSSWTSYEQYF.

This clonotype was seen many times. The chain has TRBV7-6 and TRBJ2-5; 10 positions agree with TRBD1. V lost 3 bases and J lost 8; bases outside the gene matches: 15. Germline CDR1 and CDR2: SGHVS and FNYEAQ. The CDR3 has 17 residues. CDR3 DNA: TGTGCCAGCAGCTTCTGGCCGGGACAGGGGTTCCTAGGCACCCAGTACTTC. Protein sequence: CASSFWPGQGFLGTQYF.

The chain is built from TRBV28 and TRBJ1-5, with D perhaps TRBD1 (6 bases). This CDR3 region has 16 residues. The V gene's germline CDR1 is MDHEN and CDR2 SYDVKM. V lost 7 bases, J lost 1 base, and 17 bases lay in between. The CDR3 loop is CASMTSQGVSNQPQHF. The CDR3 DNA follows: TGTGCCAGCATGACTTCACAGGGTGTGAGCAATCAGCCCCAGCATTTT.

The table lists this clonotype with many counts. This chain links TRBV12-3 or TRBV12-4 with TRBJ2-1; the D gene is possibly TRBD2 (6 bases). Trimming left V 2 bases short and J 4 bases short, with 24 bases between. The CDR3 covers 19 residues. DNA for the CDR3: TGTGCCAGCAGTTTAAGGTCGGGGGTTACAGCGGAAGGGTACAATGAGCAGTTCTTC. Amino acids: CASSLRSGVTAEGYNEQFF.

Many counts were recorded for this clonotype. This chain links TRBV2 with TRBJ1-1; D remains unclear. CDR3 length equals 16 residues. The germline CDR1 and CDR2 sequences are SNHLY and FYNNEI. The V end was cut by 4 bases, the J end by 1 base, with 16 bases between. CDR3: CASSGMIGNPNTEAFF. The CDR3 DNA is TGTGCCAGCAGTGGTATGATAGGGAATCCGAACACTGAAGCTTTCTTT.

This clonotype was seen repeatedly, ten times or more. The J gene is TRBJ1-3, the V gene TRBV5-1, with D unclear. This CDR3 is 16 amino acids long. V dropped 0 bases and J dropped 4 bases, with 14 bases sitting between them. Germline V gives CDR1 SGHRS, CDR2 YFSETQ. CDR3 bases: TGCGCCAGCAGCTTGGCCGGCGGGAGTCAAGGAAACACCATATATTTT. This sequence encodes CASSLAGGSQGNTIYF.

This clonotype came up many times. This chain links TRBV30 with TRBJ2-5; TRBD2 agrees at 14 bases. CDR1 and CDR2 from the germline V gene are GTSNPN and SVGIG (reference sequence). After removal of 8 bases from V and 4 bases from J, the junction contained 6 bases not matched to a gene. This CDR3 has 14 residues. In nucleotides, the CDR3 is TGTGCCCGCCGACTAGCGGGAGGGGGAGAGACCCAGTACTTC. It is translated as CARRLAGGGETQYF.

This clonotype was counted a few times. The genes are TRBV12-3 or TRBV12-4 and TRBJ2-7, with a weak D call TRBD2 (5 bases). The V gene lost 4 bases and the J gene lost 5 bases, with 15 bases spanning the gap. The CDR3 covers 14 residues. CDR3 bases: TGTGCCAGCAGTTATAAGGGAGAGTTGGACGAGCAGTACTTC. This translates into CASSYKGELDEQYF.

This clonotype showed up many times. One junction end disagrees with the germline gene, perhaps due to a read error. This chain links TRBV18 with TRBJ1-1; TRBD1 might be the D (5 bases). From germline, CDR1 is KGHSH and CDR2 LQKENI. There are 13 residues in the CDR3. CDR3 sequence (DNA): TGTGCCACCTCAGACAGTTCGAACACTGAAGCTTTCTTT. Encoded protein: CATSDSSNTEAFF.

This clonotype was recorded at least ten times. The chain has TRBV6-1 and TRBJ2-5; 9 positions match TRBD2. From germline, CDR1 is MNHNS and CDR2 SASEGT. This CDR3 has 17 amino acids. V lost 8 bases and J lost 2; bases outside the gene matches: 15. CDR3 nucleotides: TGTGCCAGCCCCCCCCGGAAAAGCGGGAGGAGGCAAGAGACCCAGTACTTC. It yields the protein CASPPRKSGRRQETQYF.

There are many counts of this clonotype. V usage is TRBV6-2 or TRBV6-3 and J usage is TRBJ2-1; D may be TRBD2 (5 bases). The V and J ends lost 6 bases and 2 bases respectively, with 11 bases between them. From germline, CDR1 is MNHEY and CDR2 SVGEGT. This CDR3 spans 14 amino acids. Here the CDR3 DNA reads TGTGCCAGCAGCAACCGGGGAGCCTACAATGAGCAGTTCTTC. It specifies CASSNRGAYNEQFF.

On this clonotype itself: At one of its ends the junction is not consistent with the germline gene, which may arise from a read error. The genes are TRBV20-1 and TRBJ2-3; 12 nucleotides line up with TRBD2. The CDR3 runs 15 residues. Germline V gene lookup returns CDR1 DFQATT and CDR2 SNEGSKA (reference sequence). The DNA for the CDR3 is TGCAGTGCTAGACTAGCGGGAGGGCAGGGTGGGACGCGGTATTTT. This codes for CSARLAGGQGGTRYF.

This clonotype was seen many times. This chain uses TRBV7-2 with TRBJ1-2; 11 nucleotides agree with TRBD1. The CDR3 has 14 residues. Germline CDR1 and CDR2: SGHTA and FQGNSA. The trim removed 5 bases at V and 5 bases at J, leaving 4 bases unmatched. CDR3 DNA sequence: TGTGCCAGCAGCAGGGACAGGGGGAGATATGGCTACACCTTC. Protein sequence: CASSRDRGRYGYTF.

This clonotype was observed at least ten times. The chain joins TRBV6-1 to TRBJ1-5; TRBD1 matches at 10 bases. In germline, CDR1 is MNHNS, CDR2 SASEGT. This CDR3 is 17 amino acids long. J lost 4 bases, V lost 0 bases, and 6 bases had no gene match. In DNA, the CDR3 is TGTGCCAGCAGTGAAGCGCTTCAGGACAGGGGGAATCAGCCCCAGCATTTT. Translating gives CASSEALQDRGNQPQHF.

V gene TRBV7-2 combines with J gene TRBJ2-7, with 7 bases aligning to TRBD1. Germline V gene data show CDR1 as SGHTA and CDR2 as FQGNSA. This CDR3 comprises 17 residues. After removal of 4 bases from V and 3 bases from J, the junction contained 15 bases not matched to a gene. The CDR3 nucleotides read TGTGCCAGCAGCTGGGCCCAGCCAGGGGGTGTCCTCTACGAGCAGTACTTC. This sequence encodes CASSWAQPGGVLYEQYF.